Listed here are 6 T cell receptor beta chains from one sample, sequenced in a study of T cell responses to AZD1222 COVID-19 vaccine. The table came from immunoSEQ multiplex PCR; TCRdb's copy has only in-frame clones and leaves some out. The sample holds more than 100,000 clones; 90% to 95% are singletons and the top ten take 35% to 50%. Sequencing used peripheral blood, obtained on day 0 of AZD1222 vaccination. The receptors derive from an adult in good health.

The chain couples TRBV28 to TRBJ2-1; no definite D call. With 2 bases removed from V and 0 bases from J, the gap between germline ends came to 8 bases. CDR1 is MDHEN and CDR2 is SYDVKM in the germline V gene. The CDR3 extends over 15 amino acids. As DNA, the CDR3 is TGTGCCAGCAGTTTAATCATGAGCTCCTACAATGAGCAGTTCTTC. It yields the protein CASSLIMSSYNEQFF.

This clone was counted between two and nine times. The chain has TRBV23-1 and TRBJ1-1; 8 bases fit TRBD1. TRBV23-1 counts as an open reading frame of uncertain function. V gave up 0 bases and J gave up 11 bases; unmatched junction bases: 11. The CDR3 sequence is 15 residues long. The CDR3 region is CASSQSGQGYMKAFF. The CDR3 coding sequence is TGCGCCAGCAGTCAATCTGGACAGGGTTACATGAAGGCTTTCTTT.

This clone has just one count. One end of the junction fails to match germline, which may point to a read error. The chain is built from TRBV11-3 and TRBJ2-3, with D hard to call. Germline V gives CDR1 SGHNT, CDR2 YENEEA. This CDR3 contains 13 residues. The CDR3 region is CASSLGSIDTQYF. In DNA form, the CDR3 reads TGTGCCAGCAGCTTAGGCAGCATAGATACGCAGTATTTT.

This clone has just a few counts. In DNA, the CDR3 is TGTGCCTGGCTTGGAGTGAGCTATGGCTACACCTTC. This translates into CAWLGVSYGYTF. The chain combines TRBV30 with TRBJ1-2; no clear D. The germline V and J ends were trimmed by 5 bases and 4 bases, with 11 bases remaining between them. The length of the CDR3 is 12 residues. CDR1 GTSNPN and CDR2 SVGIG come from the germline V gene (reference sequence).

The chain is built from TRBV6-6 and TRBJ1-2; 7 bases align to TRBD1. V trimming: 6 bases; J trimming: 7 bases; junction bases outside the gene matches: 8. CDR1 and CDR2 from the germline V gene are MNHNY and SVGAGI (reference sequence). The CDR3 is 13 residues long. This CDR3 reads CASSSTGFGGYTF. For the CDR3, the DNA is TGTGCCAGCAGCTCGACAGGGTTTGGTGGCTACACCTTC.

V is TRBV19 and J is TRBJ2-7; D might be TRBD2 (6 bases). CDR1 and CDR2 from the germline V gene are LNHDA and SQIVND (reference sequence). This CDR3 region has 16 residues. V was clipped by 7 bases and J by 4 bases, with 23 bases between them. The CDR3 DNA sequence: TGTGCCAGTACAGCAGGGTGGACTACATTACCATACGAGCAGTACTTC. Its translation is CASTAGWTTLPYEQYF.